This T cell receptor beta chain appears in the sequencing data of a study of CD8+ T cells in alopecia areata. Reverse transcribed after extraction, RNA yielded cDNA as the sequencing template. TCRdb keeps only in-frame clones here, not all; method: immunoSEQ multiplex PCR. The data show 120,000 or so clones, approximately 47% seen once. V lost 4 bases to trimming and J lost 5 bases; unmatched junction nucleotides: 4. The germline CDR1 and CDR2 sequences are SQVTM and ANQGSEA. CDR3 length: 13 residues. This clone has a handful of counts. Other DNA sequences in this specimen translate into the identical CDR3.

The rearrangement links TRBV29-1 to TRBJ2-7, with 11 bases aligning to TRBD1. The sequence came from a human donor with alopecia areata. Sequencing was performed on NKG2D-low CD8+ T cells sorted from blood. The CDR3 DNA follows: TGCAGCGTTGGAGGGACAGGGGGACACGAGCAGTACTTC. Translated, it gives CSVGGTGGHEQYF.